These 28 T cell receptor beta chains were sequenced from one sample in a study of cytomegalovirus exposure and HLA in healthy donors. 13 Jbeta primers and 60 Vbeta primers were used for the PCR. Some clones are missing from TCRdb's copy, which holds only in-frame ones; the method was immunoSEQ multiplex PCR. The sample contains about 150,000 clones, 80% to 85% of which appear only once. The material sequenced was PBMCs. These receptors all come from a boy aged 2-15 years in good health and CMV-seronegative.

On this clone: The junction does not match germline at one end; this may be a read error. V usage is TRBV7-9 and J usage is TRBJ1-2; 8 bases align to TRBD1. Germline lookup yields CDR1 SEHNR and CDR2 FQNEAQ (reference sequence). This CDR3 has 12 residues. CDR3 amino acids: CSSSLGQDGYTF. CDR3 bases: TGTTCCAGCAGCCTGGGACAGGATGGCTACACCTTC.

The CDR3 DNA reads as TGTGCCAGCAGTATGAGCGATAGCTCCTACAATGAGCAGTTCTTC. It encodes CASSMSDSSYNEQFF. V and J are TRBV7-9 and TRBJ2-1; D call uncertain. CDR3 length: 15 amino acids. CDR1 is SEHNR, CDR2 FQNEAQ, per germline (reference sequence). V gave up 6 bases and J gave up 0 bases, with 12 bases separating them.

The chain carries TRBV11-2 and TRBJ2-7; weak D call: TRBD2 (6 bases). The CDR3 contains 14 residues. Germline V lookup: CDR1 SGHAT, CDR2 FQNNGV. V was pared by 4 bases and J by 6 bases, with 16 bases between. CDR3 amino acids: CASSSSPGTVEQYF. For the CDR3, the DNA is TGTGCCAGCAGCTCGAGCCCAGGGACTGTCGAGCAGTACTTC. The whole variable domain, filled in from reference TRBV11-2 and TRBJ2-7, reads EAGVAQSPRYKIIEKRQSVAFWCNPISGHATLYWYQQILGQGPKLLIQFQNNGVVDDSQLPKDRFSAERLKGVDSTLKIQPAKLEDSAVYLCASSSSPGTVEQYFGPGTRLTVT.

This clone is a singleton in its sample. The CDR3 DNA reads as TGTGCCAGCAGCTTAATGATCTCGGGGGGATCAGATACGCAGTATTTT. As protein: CASSLMISGGSDTQYF. The rearrangement links TRBV7-3 to TRBJ2-3, with TRBD2 matching 7 bases. V lost 1 base to trimming and J lost 4 bases; unmatched junction nucleotides: 8. Germline CDR1 SGHTA, CDR2 FQGTGA. The length of the CDR3 is 16 residues.

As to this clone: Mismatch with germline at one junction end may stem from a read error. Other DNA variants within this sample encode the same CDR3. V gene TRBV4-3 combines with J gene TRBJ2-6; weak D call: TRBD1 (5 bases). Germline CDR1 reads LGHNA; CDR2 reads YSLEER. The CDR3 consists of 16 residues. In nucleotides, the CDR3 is TGCGCCAGCAGCCCCACGGGTACTTCTGGGGCCAACGTCCTGACCTTC. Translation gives CASSPTGTSGANVLTF.

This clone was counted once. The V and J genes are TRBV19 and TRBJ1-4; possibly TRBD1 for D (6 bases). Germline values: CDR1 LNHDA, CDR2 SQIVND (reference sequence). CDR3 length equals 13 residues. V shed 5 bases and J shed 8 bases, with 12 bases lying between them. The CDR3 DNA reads TGTGCCAGTAGTGGCGACAGGTGGGAAAAACTGTTTTTT. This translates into CASSGDRWEKLFF.

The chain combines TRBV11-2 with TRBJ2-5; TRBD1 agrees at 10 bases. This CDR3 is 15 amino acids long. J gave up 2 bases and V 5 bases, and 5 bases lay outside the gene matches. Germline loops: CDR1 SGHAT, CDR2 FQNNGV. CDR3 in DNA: TGTGCCAGCAGCCCCCGGGACAGGGGACAAGAGACCCAGTACTTC. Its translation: CASSPRDRGQETQYF. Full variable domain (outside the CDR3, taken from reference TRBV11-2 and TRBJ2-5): EAGVAQSPRYKIIEKRQSVAFWCNPISGHATLYWYQQILGQGPKLLIQFQNNGVVDDSQLPKDRFSAERLKGVDSTLKIQPAKLEDSAVYLCASSPRDRGQETQYFGPGTRLLVL.

CDR3 amino acids: CASSQGGDRFAGYTF. CDR3 sequence (DNA): TGTGCCAGCAGCCAAGGCGGGGACAGGTTCGCCGGCTACACCTTC. The V and J genes are TRBV14 and TRBJ1-2, with 8 bases aligning to TRBD1. Trimming at V came to 1 base and at J to 8 bases, leaving 9 bases not matched to a gene. Germline V lookup: CDR1 SGHDN, CDR2 FVKESK. This CDR3 has 15 amino acids.

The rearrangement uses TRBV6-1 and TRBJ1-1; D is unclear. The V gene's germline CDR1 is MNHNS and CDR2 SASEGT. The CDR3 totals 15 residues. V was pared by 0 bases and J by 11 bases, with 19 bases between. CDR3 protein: CASSEARVWAVRAFF. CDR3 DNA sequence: TGTGCCAGCAGTGAAGCGAGGGTGTGGGCGGTGCGGGCTTTCTTT.

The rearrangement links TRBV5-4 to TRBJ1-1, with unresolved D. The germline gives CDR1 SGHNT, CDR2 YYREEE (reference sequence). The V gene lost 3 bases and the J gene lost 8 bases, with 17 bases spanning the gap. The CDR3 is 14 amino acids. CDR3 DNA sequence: TGTGCCAGCAGCTCGGGCAGGAAAAGGGAGGAAGCTTTCTTT. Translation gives CASSSGRKREEAFF. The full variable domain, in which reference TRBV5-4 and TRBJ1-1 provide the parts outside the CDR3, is ETGVTQSPTHLIKTRGQQVTLRCSSQSGHNTVSWYQQALGQGPQFIFQYYREEENGRGNFPPRFSGLQFPNYSSELNVNALELDDSALYLCASSSGRKREEAFFGQGTRLTVV.

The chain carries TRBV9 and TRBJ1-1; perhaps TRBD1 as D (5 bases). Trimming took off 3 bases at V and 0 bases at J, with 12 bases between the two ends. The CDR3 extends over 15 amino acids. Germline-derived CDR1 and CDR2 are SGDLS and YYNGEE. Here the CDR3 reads CASSATGLLNTEAFF. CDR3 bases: TGTGCCAGCAGCGCCACGGGACTGTTGAACACTGAAGCTTTCTTT. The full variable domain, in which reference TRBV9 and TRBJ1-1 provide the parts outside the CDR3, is DSGVTQTPKHLITATGQRVTLRCSPRSGDLSVYWYQQSLDQGLQFLIQYYNGEERAKGNILERFSAQQFPDLHSELNLSSLELGDSALYFCASSATGLLNTEAFFGQGTRLTVV.

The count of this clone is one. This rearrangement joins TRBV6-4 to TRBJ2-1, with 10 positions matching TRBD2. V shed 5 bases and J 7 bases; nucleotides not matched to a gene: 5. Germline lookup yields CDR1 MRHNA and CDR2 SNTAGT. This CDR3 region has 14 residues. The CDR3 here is CASSSGRGWNEQFF. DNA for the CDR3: TGTGCCAGCAGTAGCGGGAGGGGGTGGAATGAGCAGTTCTTC.

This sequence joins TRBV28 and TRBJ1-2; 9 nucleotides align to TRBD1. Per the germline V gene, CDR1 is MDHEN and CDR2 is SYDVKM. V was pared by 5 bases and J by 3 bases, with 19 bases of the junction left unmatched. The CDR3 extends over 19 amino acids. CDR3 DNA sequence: TGTGCCAGCAGTCCTTATGCATGGACAGGGGCGGAATTTGACTATGGCTACACCTTC. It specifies CASSPYAWTGAEFDYGYTF.

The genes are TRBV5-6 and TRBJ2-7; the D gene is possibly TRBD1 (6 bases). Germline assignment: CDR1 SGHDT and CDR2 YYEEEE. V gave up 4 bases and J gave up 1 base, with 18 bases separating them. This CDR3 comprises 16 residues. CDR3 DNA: TGTGCCAGCAGCCGTATGACAGGTGGGCTGTCCTACGAGCAGTACTTC. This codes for CASSRMTGGLSYEQYF.

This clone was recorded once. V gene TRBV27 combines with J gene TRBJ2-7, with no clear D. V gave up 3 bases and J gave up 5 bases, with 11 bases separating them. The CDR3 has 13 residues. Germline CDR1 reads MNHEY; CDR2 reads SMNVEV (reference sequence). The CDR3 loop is CASSFSRENEQYF. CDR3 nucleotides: TGTGCCAGCAGTTTTAGTAGAGAGAACGAGCAGTACTTC.

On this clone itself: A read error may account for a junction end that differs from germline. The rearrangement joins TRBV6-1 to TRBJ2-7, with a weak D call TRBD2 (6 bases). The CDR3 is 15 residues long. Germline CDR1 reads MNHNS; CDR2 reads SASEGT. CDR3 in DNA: TGTGCCAGCACCGAGACCGTGGAGAGCGTGCGGCGGGGAGGATTC. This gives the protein CASTETVESVRRGGF.

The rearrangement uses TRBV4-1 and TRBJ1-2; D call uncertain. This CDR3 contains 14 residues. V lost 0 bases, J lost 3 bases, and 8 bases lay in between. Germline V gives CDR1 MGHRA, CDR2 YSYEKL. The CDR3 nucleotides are TGCGCCAGCAGCCAAGATTGGGAGGACTATGGCTACACCTTC. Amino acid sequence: CASSQDWEDYGYTF.

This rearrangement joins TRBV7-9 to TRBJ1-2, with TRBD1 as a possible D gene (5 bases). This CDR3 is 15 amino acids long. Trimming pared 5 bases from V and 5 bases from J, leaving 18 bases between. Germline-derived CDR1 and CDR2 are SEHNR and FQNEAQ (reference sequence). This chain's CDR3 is CASSQRRGTEYGYTF. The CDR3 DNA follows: TGTGCCAGCAGCCAAAGGAGGGGTACTGAGTATGGCTACACCTTC.

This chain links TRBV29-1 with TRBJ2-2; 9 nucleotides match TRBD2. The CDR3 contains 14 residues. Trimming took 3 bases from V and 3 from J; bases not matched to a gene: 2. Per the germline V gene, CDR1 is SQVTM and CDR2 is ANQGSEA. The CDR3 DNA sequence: TGCAGCGTTGATCGACTAGCGGACACCGGGGAGCTGTTTTTT. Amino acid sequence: CSVDRLADTGELFF.

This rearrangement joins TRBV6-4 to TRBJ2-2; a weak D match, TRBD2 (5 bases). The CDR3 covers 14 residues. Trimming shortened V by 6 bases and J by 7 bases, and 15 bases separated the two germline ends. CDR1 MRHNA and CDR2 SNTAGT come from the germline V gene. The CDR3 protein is CASSASPGNGELFF. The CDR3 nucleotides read TGTGCCAGCAGCGCCTCCCCCGGGAACGGGGAGCTGTTTTTT.

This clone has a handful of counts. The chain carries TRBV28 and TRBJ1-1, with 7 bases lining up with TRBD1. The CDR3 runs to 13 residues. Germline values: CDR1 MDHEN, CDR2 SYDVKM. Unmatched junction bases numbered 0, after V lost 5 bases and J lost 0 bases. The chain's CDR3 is CASSGTVNTEAFF. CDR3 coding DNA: TGTGCCAGCAGTGGGACAGTGAACACTGAAGCTTTCTTT.

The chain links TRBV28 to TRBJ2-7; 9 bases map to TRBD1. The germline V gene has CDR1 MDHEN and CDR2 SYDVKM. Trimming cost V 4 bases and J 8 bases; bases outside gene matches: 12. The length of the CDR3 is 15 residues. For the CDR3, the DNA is TGTGCCAGCAGTTATGCCGGGGGGACAGGGACCAAGCAGTACTTC. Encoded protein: CASSYAGGTGTKQYF.

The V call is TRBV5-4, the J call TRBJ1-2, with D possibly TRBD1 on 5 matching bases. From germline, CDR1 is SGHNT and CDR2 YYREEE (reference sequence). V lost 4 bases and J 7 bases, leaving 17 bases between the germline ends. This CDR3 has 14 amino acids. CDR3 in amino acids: CASSPGTISAGYTF. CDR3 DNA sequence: TGTGCCAGCAGCCCAGGGACTATTTCTGCTGGCTACACCTTC.

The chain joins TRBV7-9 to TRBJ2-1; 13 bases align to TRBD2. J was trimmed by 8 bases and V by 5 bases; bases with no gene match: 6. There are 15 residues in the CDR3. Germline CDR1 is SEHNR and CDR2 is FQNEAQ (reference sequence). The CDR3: CASSRGLAGMDEQFF. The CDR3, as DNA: TGTGCCAGCAGCCGGGGACTAGCGGGAATGGATGAGCAGTTCTTC.

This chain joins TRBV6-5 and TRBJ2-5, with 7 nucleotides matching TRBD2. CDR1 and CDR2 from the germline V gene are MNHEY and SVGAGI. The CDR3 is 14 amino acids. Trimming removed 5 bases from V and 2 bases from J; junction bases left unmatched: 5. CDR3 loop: CASSELRGQETQYF. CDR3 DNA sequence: TGTGCCAGCAGTGAATTGCGGGGGCAAGAGACCCAGTACTTC.

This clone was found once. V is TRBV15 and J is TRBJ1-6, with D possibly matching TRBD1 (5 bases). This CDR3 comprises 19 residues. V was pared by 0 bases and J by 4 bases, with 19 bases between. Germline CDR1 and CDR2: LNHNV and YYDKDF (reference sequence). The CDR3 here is CATSREKVGGIKYNSPLHF. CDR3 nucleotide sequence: TGTGCCACCAGCAGAGAAAAAGTTGGGGGGATTAAGTATAATTCACCCCTCCACTTT.

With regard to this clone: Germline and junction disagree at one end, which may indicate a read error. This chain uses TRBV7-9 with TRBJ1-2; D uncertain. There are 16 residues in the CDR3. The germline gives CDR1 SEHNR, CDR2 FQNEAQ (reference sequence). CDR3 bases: TGTTCCAGCAGCCAGGCCGGGAGTAGTCTGTACGATGGCTACACCTTC. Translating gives CSSSQAGSSLYDGYTF. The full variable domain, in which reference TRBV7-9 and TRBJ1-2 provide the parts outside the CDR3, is DTGVSQNPRHKITKRGQNVTFRCDPISEHNRLYWYRQTLGQGPEFLTYFQNEAQLEKSRLLSDRFSAERPKGSFSTLEIQRTEQGDSAMYLCSSSQAGSSLYDGYTFGSGTRLTVV.

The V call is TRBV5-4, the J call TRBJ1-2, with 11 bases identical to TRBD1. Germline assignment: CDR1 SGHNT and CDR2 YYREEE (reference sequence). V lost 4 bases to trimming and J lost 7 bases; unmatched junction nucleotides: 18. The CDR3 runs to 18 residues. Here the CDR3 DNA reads TGTGCCAGCAGCCCCGCCCCCGGGACAGGGGGAATACGCGGTGGCTACACCTTC. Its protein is CASSPAPGTGGIRGGYTF.